This T cell receptor beta chain was sequenced in a study of blood T cell repertoires in COVID-19. Overall study context: Nucleic acid was either cDNA or gDNA, and it came from T cells, B-cell-depleted T cells, or PBMCs.

Assay: immunoSEQ multiplex PCR; the TCRdb copy retains only in-frame clones and omits some. Seen here are fewer than 250,000 clones, approximately 86% observed once, and the top ten hold 0.72%. The CDR3 contains 16 residues. Looked up from germline, CDR1 is MNHEY and CDR2 is SVGEGT. Trimming cost V 2 bases and J 1 base, with 11 bases left between them. The sequenced material came from peripheral blood. The chain employs TRBV6-2 or TRBV6-3 and TRBJ2-2; possibly TRBD1 for D (6 bases). This TCR derives from a man aged 40-49 years with acute or convalescent COVID-19. CDR3 DNA: TGTGCCAGCAGTTACATAACAGGGAGGAACACCGGGGAGCTGTTTTTT. This encodes CASSYITGRNTGELFF.